This T cell receptor (beta chain) was recovered during a study of T cell responses to AZD1222 COVID-19 vaccine. On the study more broadly: Recipients boosted at about 4 weeks or about 12 weeks are pooled.

Clones were sequenced by immunoSEQ multiplex PCR, and TCRdb holds only the in-frame ones, with some missing. The sample comprises around 79,000 clones, around 88% of which are singletons, and 15% to 20% rests with the top ten. About this clone itself: Its target is unknown.

Study findings and constraints: Donors were chiefly white British, with a greater number of females, and clonal diversity was perhaps underestimated.

Trimming shortened V by 0 bases and J by 4 bases, and 13 bases separated the two germline ends. Germline V gene sequence: CDR1 MNHEY, CDR2 SMNVEV (reference sequence). This CDR3 contains 16 residues. The sequenced sample was peripheral blood, obtained on day 0 of AZD1222 vaccination. The V call is TRBV27, the J call TRBJ1-3, with D unclear. This receptor was taken from an adult in good health. The CDR3 reads CASSLSGVGMGNTIYF. DNA for the CDR3: TGTGCCAGCAGTTTATCTGGCGTCGGTATGGGAAACACCATATATTTT.